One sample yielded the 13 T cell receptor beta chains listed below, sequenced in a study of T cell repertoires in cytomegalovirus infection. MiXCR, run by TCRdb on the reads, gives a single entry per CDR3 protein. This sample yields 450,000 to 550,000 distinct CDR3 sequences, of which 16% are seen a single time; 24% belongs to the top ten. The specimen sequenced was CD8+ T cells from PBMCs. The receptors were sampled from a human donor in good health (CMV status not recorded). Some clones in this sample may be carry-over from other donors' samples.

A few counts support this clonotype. As DNA, the CDR3 is TGTGCCAGCAGTTCTGATCAGAAGGGGTACGAGCAGTACTTC. Translating it yields CASSSDQKGYEQYF. V gene TRBV12-3 or TRBV12-4 combines with J gene TRBJ2-7, with D maybe TRBD1 (5 bases). The CDR3 length is 14 residues. Trimming pared 4 bases from V and 4 bases from J, leaving 14 bases between.

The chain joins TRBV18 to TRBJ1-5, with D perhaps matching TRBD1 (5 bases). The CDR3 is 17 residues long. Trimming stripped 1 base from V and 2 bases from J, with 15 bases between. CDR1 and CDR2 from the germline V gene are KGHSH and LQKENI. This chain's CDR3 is CASSPRGGARGNQPQHF. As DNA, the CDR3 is TGTGCCAGCTCACCACGTGGGGGAGCCAGGGGCAATCAGCCCCAGCATTTT.

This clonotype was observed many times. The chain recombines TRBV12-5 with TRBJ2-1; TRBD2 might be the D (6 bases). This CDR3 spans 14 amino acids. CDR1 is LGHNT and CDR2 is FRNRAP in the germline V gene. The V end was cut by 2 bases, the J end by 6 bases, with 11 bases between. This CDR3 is CASGLNAGSNEQFF. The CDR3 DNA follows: TGTGCTAGTGGTTTGAACGCCGGGAGCAATGAGCAGTTCTTC.

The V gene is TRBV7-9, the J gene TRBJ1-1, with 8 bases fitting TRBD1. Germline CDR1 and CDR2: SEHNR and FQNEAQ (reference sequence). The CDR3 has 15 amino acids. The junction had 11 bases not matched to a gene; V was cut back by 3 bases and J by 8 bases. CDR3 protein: CASSFTRGRQTEAFF. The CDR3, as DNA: TGTGCCAGCAGCTTTACCAGGGGGCGTCAGACGGAAGCTTTCTTT.

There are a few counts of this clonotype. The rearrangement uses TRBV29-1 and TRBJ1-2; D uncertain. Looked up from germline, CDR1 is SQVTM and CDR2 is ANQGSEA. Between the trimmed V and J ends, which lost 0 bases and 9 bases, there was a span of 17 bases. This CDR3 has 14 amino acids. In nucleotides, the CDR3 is TGCAGCGTTGAAGATCCAGGCCCCGTCGTGCGCTACACCTTC. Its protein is CSVEDPGPVVRYTF.

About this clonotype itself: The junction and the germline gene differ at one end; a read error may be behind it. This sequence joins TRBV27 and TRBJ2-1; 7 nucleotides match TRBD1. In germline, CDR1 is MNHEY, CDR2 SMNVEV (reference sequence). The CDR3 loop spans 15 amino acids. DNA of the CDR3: TGTGCCAGAAGTTTATCGGGACAGATAGTAAATGAGCAGTTCTTC. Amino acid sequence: CARSLSGQIVNEQFF.

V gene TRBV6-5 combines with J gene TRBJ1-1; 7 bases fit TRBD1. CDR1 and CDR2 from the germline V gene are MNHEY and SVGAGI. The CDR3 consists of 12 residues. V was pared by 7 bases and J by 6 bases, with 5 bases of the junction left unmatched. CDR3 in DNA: TGTGCCAGCACCGACAGGGTGTCTGAAGCTTTCTTT. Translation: CASTDRVSEAFF.

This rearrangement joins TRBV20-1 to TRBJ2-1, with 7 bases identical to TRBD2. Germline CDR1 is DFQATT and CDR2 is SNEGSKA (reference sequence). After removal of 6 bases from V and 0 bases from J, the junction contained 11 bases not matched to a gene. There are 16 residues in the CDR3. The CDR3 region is CSAKRGPGGSYNEQFF. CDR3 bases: TGCAGTGCAAAGAGGGGCCCGGGGGGCTCCTACAATGAGCAGTTCTTC.

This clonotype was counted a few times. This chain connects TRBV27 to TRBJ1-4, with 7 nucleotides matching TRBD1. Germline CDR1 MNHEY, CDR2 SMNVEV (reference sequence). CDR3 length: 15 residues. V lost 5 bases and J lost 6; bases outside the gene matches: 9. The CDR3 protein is CASSPGRDSYEKLFF. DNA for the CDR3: TGTGCCAGCAGTCCCGGCCGGGACAGTTATGAAAAACTGTTTTTT.

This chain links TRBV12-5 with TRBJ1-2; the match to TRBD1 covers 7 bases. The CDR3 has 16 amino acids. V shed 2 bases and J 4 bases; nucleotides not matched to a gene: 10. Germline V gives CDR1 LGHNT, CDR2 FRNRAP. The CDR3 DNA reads TGTGCTAGTGGTTTGCCCCTTGAGGGGGCGGTCTATGGCTACACCTTC. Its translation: CASGLPLEGAVYGYTF.

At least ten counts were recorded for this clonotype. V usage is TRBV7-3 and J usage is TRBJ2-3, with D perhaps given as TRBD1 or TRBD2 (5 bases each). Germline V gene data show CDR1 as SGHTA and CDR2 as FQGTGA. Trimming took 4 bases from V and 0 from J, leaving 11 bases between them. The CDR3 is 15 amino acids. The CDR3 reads CASSSTGASTDTQYF. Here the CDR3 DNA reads TGTGCCAGCAGCTCCACCGGGGCTAGCACAGATACGCAGTATTTT.

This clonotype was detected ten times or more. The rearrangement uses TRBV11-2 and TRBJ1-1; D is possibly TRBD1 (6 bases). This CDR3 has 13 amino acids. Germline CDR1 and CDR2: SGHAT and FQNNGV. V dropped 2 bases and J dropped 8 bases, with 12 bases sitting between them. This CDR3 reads CASSLYKRGEAFF. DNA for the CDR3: TGTGCCAGCAGCTTATACAAAAGGGGGGAAGCTTTCTTT.

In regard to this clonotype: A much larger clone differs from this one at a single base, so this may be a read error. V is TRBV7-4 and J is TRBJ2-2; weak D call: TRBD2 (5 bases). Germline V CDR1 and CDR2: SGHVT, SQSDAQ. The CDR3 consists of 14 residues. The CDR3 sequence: CASSLAPSTGELVF. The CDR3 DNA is TGTGCCAGCAGCTTAGCCCCCTCGACCGGGGAGCTGGTTTTT.